This TCR beta chain was sequenced for a study of siplizumab effects on memory and regulatory T cells (dated by TCRdb to between 2018 and 2021). Study-level background: The study looked at the effect of siplizumab, an anti-CD2 antibody, on alloreactive T-cell subsets in allogeneic mixed lymphocyte reactions made from human PBMCs. General study outcomes and caveats: Because sequences at frequencies below about 10^-5 were poorly captured, only a minor fraction of alloreactive clones could be mapped back to unstimulated subsets. Siplizumab significantly lowered the cumulative frequency of alloreactive sequences that could be traced to unstimulated CD4+ memory T cells. For roughly 75-97% of proliferating CD4+ or CD8+ clones, no naive or memory phenotype could be assigned. Unstimulated naive T cells appeared more diverse than memory T cells, and naive cells seemed to contribute substantially to the alloresponse. Of the alloreactive CD4+ clones that could be mapped, the Treg-derived share averaged about 67% with siplizumab compared with around 25% in control reactions. The suppressive function of proliferating Tregs from siplizumab cultures was not functionally confirmed.

Sorted unstimulated T cells and proliferating T cells recovered from mixed lymphocyte reactions underwent TCRbeta CDR3 sequencing. Fresh whole blood from fewer than 12 HLA-typed healthy donors was used to isolate PBMCs. Unstimulated CD4+ regulatory T cells were FACS-sorted to map the origin of alloreactive clones. Remarks on this clone: Its recognized antigen is unknown. Base qualities are not provided; no much larger clone lies one nucleotide away.

The receptor library was made with the immunoSEQ multiplex PCR assay. About 9.9 x 10^4 TCR templates per sample were assayed by the deep sequencing platform. Genomic DNA extracted from sorted T cells was the material used for TCRbeta CDR3 sequencing. In the original analysis: The R programming language was used for clonal analysis of TCRbeta CDR3 data. Alloreactive CD4+ and CD8+ clones were identified by comparing unstimulated samples to CFSE-low samples taken after the reaction. Regulatory or non-regulatory origin was assigned to alloreactive CD4+ clones by matching of sequences to sorted unstimulated Treg and non-Treg repertoires. Here the immuneACCESS table is served through TCRdb, limited to in-frame sequences with V and J called. Missing clones are a known gap in these copies; in checked studies unresolved V genes cover under half, and the rest lacks a known reason. From that table come the V and J calls and clone size; the DNA was used to work out D and trimming. This sample is represented by about 100,000 clones; around 90% of them were singletons. 0.65% to 0.8% of the sample comes from the top ten.

The junction carries 17 bases between V and J, which are trimmed by 10 bases and 8 bases respectively. From a lookup of the germline V gene, CDR1 and CDR2 are WSHSY and SAAADI. Inclusive of the bounding cysteine and phenylalanine, the CDR3 is 12 residues long. Just the 36-base CDR3 DNA is kept, in frame starting at base 1. Sequencing used Tregs sorted from blood. This TCR was sampled from a human donor in good health. This receptor chain uses TRBV10-2 and TRBJ1-2; the D segment could be TRBD1, given 6 matching bases. The sequenced DNA is TGCGCCATCATGACAGGCCACGGGGGCTACACCTTC. It codes for CAIMTGHGGYTF.